This TCR beta chain appears in the sequencing data of a study of T cells after yellow fever vaccination. Study observations and caveats: CD4 and CD8 compartments shared a small share of clonotypes, likely from convergent recombination. Most clones from primary vaccination were detected again post-booster (approximately 97% CD4, 88% CD8).

To note about this clonotype: Its antigen is unknown.

Researchers made TCR cDNA using 5'RACE template switching, and this step added a universal primer site and UMIs. Each CDR3 protein gets one entry after TCRdb re-called the 5' RACE reads with MiXCR. Of 500,000 to 650,000 distinct CDR3 sequences listed, around a sixth are singletons. The input for sequencing was PBMCs, taken less than 6 days after the first yellow fever vaccination. The origin of this receptor is a man aged 18 to 29 who received the YFV17D yellow fever vaccine.

CDR3 DNA sequence: TGTGCCAGCAGTTACGGCAATTCCGGCACTGAAGCTTTCTTT. It is translated as CASSYGNSGTEAFF. The rearrangement links TRBV6-5 to TRBJ1-1; no clear D gene. V shed 2 bases and J shed 4 bases, with 11 bases lying between them. CDR1 is MNHEY, CDR2 SVGAGI, per germline. CDR3 length: 14 residues.